Below, one TCR beta chain is given with its context. Its antigen is still unknown. Clones were sequenced by immunoSEQ multiplex PCR, and TCRdb holds only the in-frame ones, with some missing. Here the sample spans about 51,000 clones, more than 80% being singletons. The sample comes from a study of graft-versus-host responses after intestinal transplantation. Background on the study: Multivisceral, liver-intestinal, or isolated intestinal transplants were received by the recipients. General study points: Among recipient marrow samples, GvH clones were found; some appeared first in ileum or blood. Across patients carrying graft-donor T cell macrochimerism, allografts held high graft-versus-host to host-versus-graft clonal ratios.

The clonotype comes from a human donor who was the organ donor for an intestinal transplant. The sample was unstimulated CD4+ T cells sorted from spleen or lymph node cells, taken before transplant.

CDR3 in amino acids: CALGTGGWNEQFF. Written as DNA, the CDR3 is TGTGCCCTTGGGACAGGGGGCTGGAATGAGCAGTTCTTC. This sequence joins TRBV6-6 and TRBJ2-1; 12 nucleotides match TRBD1. The germline V gene has CDR1 MNHNY and CDR2 SVGAGI (reference sequence). CDR3 length equals 13 residues. Losses at the gene ends were 11 bases for V and 7 bases for J; bases not matched to a gene: 6.